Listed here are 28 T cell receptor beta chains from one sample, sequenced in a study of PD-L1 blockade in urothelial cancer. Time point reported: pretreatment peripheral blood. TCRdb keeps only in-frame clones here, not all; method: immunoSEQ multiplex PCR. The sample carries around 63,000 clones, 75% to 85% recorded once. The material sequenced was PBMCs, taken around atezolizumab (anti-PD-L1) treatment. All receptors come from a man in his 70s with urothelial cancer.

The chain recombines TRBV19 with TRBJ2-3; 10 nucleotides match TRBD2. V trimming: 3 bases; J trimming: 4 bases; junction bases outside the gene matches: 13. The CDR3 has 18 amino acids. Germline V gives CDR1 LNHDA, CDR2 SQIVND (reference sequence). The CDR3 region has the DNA TGTGCCAGTAGTATTGTTCCCCCTAGCGGGAGTTGGGCAGATACGCAGTATTTT. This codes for CASSIVPPSGSWADTQYF.

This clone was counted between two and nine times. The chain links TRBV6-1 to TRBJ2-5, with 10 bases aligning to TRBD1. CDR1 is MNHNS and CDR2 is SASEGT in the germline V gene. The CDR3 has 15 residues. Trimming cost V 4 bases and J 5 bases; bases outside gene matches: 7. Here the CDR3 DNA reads TGTGCCAGCAGTGGACTATGGACAGGGGGGGAGACCCAGTACTTC. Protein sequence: CASSGLWTGGETQYF.

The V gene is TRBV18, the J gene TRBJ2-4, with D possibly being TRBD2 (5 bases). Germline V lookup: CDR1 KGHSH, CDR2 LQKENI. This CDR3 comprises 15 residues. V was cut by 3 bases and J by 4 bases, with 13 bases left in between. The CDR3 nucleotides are TGTGCCAGCTCACCCGGAGGCACAGTGAAAAACATTCAGTACTTC. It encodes CASSPGGTVKNIQYF. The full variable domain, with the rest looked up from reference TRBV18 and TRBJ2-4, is NAGVMQNPRHLVRRRGQEARLRCSPMKGHSHVYWYRQLPEEGLKFMVYLQKENIIDESGMPKERFSAEFPKEGPSILRIQQVVRGDSAAYFCASSPGGTVKNIQYFGAGTRLSVL.

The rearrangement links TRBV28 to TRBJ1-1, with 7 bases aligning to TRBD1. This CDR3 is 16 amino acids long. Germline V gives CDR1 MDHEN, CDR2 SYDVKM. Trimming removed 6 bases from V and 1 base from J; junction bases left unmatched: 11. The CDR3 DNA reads TGTGCCAGCAGCCCGGTTAGGGGGCTGAAGAACACTGAAGCTTTCTTT. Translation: CASSPVRGLKNTEAFF.

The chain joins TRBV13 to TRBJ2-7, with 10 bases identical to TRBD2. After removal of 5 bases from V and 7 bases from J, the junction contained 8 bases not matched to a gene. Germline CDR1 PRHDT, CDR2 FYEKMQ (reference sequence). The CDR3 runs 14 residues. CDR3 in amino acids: CASSEAGGPREQYF. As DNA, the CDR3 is TGTGCCAGCAGCGAAGCGGGAGGGCCCAGGGAGCAGTACTTC.

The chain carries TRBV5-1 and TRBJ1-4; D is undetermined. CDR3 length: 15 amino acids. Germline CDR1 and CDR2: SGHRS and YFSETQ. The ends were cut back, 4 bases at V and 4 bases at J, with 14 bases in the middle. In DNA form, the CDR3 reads TGCGCCAGCAGCATGGACGGTAGATTTAATGAAAAACTGTTTTTT. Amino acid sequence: CASSMDGRFNEKLFF.

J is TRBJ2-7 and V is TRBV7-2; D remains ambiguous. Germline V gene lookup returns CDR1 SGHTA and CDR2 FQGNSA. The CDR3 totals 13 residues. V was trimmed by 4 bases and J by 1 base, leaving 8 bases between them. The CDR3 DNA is TGTGCCAGCAGCTCCGCCGCGTCCTACGAGCAGTACTTC. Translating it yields CASSSAASYEQYF.

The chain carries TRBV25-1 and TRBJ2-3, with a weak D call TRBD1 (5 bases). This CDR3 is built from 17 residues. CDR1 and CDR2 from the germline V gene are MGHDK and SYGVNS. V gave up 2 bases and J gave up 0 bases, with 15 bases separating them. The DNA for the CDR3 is TGTGCCAGCAGTGAACTGTGGGGCAGAAGCAGCACAGATACGCAGTATTTT. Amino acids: CASSELWGRSSTDTQYF.

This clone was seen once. CDR3 sequence: CASSVEAGGSGTQYF. CDR3 sequence (DNA): TGTGCCAGCAGCGTAGAAGCGGGAGGGTCAGGGACCCAGTACTTC. The chain is built from TRBV9 and TRBJ2-5, with TRBD2 identical over 10 bases. This CDR3 comprises 15 residues. Trimming removed 0 bases from V and 7 bases from J; junction bases left unmatched: 6. Germline V gene sequence: CDR1 SGDLS, CDR2 YYNGEE.

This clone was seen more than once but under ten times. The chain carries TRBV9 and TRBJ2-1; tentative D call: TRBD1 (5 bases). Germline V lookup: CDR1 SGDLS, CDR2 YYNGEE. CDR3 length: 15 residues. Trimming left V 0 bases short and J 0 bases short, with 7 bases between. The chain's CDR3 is CASSVGQGSYNEQFF. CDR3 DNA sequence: TGTGCCAGCAGCGTAGGCCAGGGCTCCTACAATGAGCAGTTCTTC.

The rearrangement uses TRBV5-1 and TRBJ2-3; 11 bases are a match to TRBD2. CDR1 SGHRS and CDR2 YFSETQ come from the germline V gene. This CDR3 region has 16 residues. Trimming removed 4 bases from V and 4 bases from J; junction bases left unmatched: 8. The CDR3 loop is CASSPGLAAGADTQYF. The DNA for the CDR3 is TGCGCCAGCAGCCCGGGACTAGCGGCTGGGGCAGATACGCAGTATTTT.

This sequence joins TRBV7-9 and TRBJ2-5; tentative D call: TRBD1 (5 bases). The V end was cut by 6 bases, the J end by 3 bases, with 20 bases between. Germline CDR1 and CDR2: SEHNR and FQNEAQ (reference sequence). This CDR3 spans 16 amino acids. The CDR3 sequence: CASSHGHEGGEETQYF. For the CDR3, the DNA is TGTGCCAGCAGTCACGGACACGAAGGTGGCGAAGAGACCCAGTACTTC.

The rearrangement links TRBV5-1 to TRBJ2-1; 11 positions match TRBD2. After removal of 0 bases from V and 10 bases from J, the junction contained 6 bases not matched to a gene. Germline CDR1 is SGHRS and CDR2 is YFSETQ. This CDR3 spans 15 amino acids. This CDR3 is CASSLVLAGEGEQFF. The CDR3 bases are TGCGCCAGCAGCTTGGTACTAGCGGGAGAGGGAGAGCAGTTCTTC.

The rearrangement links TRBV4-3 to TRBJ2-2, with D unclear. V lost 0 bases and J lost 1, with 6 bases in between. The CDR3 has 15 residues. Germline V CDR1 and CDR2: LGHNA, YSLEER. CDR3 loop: CASSQEFLNTGELFF. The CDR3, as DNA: TGCGCCAGCAGCCAAGAATTCCTGAACACCGGGGAGCTGTTTTTT.

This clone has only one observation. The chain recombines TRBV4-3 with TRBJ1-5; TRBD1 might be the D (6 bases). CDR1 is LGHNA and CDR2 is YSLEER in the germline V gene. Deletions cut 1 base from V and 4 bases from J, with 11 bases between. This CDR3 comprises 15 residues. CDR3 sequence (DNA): TGCGCCAGCAGCCAAGCGGTAGGGGGAAATCAGCCCCAGCATTTT. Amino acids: CASSQAVGGNQPQHF.

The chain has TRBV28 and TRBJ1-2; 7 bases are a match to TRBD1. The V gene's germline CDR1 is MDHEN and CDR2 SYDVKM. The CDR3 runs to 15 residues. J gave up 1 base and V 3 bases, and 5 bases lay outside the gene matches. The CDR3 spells CASSFGRGFNYGYTF. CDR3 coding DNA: TGTGCCAGCAGTTTCGGCAGGGGGTTTAACTATGGCTACACCTTC.

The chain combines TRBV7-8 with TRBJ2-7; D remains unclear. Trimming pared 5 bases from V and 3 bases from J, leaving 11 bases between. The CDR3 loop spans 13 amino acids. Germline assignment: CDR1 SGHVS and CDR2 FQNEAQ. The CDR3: CASSIGPDYEQYF. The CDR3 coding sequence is TGTGCCAGCAGCATTGGGCCCGACTACGAGCAGTACTTC.

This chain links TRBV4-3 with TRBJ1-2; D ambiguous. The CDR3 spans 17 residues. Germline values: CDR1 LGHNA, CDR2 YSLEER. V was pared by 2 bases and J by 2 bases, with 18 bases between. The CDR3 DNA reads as TGCGCCAGCAGCCAACAAACCGATGCTACTCTGAACTATGGCTACACCTTC. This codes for CASSQQTDATLNYGYTF.

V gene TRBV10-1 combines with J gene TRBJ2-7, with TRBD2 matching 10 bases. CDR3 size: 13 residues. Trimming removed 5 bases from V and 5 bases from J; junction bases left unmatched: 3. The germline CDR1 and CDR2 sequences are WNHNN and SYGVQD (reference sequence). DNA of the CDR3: TGCGCCAGCAGTTCTAGCGGGAGTGACGAGCAGTACTTC. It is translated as CASSSSGSDEQYF.

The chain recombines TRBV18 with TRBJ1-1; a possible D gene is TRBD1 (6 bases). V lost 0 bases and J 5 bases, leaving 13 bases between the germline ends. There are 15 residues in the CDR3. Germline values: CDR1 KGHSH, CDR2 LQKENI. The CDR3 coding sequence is TGTGCCAGCTCACCACCCCTGGGACAATCGACTGAAGCTTTCTTT. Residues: CASSPPLGQSTEAFF.

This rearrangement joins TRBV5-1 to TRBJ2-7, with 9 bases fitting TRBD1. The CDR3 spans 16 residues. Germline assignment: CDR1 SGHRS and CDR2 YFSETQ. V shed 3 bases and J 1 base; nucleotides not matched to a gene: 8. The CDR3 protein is CASSSGQGHSSYEQYF. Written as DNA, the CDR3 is TGCGCCAGCAGCTCCGGACAGGGGCATTCTTCCTACGAGCAGTACTTC.

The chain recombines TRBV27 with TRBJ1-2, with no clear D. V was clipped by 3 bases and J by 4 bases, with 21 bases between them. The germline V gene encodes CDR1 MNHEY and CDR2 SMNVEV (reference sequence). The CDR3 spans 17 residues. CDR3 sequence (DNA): TGTGCCAGCAGTTTTCGATTCGTACGCCGGGATGGCTATGGCTACACCTTC. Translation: CASSFRFVRRDGYGYTF.

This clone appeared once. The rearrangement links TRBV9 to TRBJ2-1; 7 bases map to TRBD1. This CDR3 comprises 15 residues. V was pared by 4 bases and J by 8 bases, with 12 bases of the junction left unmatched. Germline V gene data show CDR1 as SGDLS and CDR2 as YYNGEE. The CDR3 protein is CASSTTGAYSDEQFF. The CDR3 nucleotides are TGTGCCAGCAGCACTACAGGGGCCTACTCGGATGAGCAGTTCTTC.

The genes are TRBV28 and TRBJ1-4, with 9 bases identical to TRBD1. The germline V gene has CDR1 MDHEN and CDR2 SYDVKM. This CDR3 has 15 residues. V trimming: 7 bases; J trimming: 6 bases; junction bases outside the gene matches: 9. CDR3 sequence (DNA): TGTGCCAGCATGCCCGGGGACAGGGCCCATGAAAAACTGTTTTTT. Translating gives CASMPGDRAHEKLFF. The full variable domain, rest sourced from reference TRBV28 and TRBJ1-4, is DVKVTQSSRYLVKRTGEKVFLECVQDMDHENMFWYRQDPGLGLRLIYFSYDVKMKEKGDIPEGYSVSREKKERFSLILESASTNQTSMYLCASMPGDRAHEKLFFGSGTQLSVL.

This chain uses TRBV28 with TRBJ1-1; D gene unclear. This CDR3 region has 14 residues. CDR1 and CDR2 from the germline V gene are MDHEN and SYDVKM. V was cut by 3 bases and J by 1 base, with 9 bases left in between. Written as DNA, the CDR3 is TGTGCCAGCAGTTTCCGACTTGGGAACACTGAAGCTTTCTTT. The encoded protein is CASSFRLGNTEAFF.

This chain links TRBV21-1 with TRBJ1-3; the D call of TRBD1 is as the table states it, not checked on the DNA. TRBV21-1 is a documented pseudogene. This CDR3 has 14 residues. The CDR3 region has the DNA TGTGCCACAATACAGAAAAACTCTGGAAACACCATATATTTT. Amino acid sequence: CATIQKNSGNTIYF.

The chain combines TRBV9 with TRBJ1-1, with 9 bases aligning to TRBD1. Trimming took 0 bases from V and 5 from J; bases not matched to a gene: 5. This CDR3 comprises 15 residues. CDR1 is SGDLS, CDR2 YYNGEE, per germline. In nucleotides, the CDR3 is TGTGCCAGCAGCGTAGGGGGACAGGGTCGGACTGAAGCTTTCTTT. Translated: CASSVGGQGRTEAFF. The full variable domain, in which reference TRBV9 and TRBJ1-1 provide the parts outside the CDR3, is DSGVTQTPKHLITATGQRVTLRCSPRSGDLSVYWYQQSLDQGLQFLIQYYNGEERAKGNILERFSAQQFPDLHSELNLSSLELGDSALYFCASSVGGQGRTEAFFGQGTRLTVV.

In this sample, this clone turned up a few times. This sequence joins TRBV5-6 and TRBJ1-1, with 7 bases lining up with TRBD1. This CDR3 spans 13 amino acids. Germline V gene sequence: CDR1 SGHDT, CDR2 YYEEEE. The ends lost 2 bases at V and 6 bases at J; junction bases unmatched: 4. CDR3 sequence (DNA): TGTGCCAGCAGCTTAGGGGGCTCAGCTGAAGCTTTCTTT. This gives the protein CASSLGGSAEAFF.